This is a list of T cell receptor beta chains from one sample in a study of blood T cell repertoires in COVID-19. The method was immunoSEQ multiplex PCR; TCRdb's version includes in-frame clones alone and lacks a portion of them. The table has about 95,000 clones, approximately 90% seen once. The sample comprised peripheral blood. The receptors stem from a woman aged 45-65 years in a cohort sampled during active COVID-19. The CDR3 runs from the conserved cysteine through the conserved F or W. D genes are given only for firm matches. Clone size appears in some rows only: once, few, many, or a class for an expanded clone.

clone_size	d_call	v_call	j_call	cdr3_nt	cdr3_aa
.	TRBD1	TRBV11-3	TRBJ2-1	TGTGCCAGCAGCGGCTGGACAGGGGGTAGAATGAGGGAGCAGTTCTTC	CASSGWTGGRMREQFF
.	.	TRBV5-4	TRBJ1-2	TGTGCCAGCAGGGATGGCGGCGTCGGTGGCTACACCTTC	CASRDGGVGGYTF
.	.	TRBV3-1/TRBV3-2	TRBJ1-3	TGTGCCAGCAGCCAAGTTAGCTCCACAAACTCTGGAAACACCATATATTTT	CASSQVSSTNSGNTIYF
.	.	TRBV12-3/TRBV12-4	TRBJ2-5	TGTGCCAGCACCCTAGGGGATCAAGAGACCCAGTACTTC	CASTLGDQETQYF
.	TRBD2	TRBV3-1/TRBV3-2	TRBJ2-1	TGTGCCAGCAGCCAGGGGGGGAATCTATACAATGAGCAGTTCTTC	CASSQGGNLYNEQFF
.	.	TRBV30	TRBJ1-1	TGTGCCTGGATCCTGCGGGGGGTCGACACTGAAGCTTTCTTT	CAWILRGVDTEAFF
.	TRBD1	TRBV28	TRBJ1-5	TGTGCCACCACAGGGGATAGCAATCAGCCCCAGCATTTT	CATTGDSNQPQHF
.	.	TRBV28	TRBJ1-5	TGTGCCAGCAGTGAACTCTGGAATCAGCCCCAGCATTTT	CASSELWNQPQHF
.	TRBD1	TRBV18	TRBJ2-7	TGTGCCAGCTCACGGACAGGGACTTATTACGAGCAGTACTTC	CASSRTGTYYEQYF
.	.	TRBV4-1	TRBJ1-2	TGCGCCAGCAGCCAAGTGCTCGGAAGGCGGGAATTTAACTATGGCTACACCTTC	CASSQVLGRREFNYGYTF
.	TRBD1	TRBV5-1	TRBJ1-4	TGCGCCAGCAGCTTGGAGGGACAGGGTACTAATGAAAAACTGTTTTTT	CASSLEGQGTNEKLFF
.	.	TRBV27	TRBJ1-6	TGTGCCAGCACCAGTTACCCGTATTCACCCCTCCACTTT	CASTSYPYSPLHF
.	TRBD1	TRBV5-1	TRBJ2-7	TGCGCCAGCAGCTCCAATCAGGGGGCTTACGAGCAGTACTTC	CASSSNQGAYEQYF
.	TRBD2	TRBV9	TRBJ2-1	TGTGCCAGCAGCGTCGTTTTAGCGGGGGGGCCTTCCAATGAGCAGTTCTTC	CASSVVLAGGPSNEQFF
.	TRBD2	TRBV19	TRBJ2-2	TGTGCCAGTAGTACGGGACTAGCGGGAGGGAGGAACACCGGGGAGCTGTTTTTT	CASSTGLAGGRNTGELFF
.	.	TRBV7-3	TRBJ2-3	TGTGCCAGCAGCCCCACCGCCGGGGATACGCAGTATTTT	CASSPTAGDTQYF
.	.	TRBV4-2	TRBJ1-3	TGTGCCAGCAGTCTGGGGAGGGCTGGAAACACCATATATTTT	CASSLGRAGNTIYF
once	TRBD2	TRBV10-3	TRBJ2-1	TGTGCCATCAGTTTCAGACTAGCGGGGGGCCCTAATGAGCAGTTCTTC	CAISFRLAGGPNEQFF
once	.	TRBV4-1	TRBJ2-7	TGCGCCAGCAGCCAAGAAGACGGACCCCAGGGTATTGACGAGCAGTACTTC	CASSQEDGPQGIDEQYF
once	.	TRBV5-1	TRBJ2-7	TGCGCCAGCAGCCCGGAGGTCGGGGTTGTCGAGCAGTACTTC	CASSPEVGVVEQYF
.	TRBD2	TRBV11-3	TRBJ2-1	TGTGCCAGCAGCTTAGAGAGGTGGGGGGACTACCTGAACAATGAGCAGTTCTTC	CASSLERWGDYLNNEQFF
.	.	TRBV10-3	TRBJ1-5	TGTGCCATCAGTGAGTCTAGAGGCGAGCGAAATCAGCCCCAGCATTTT	CAISESRGERNQPQHF
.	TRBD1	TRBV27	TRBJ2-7	TGTGCCAGCAGTCCCTACCCCCGGACAGGACAGGGGTCCGAGCAGTACTTC	CASSPYPRTGQGSEQYF
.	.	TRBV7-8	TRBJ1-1	TGTGCCAGCAGCTTAGGCCAGGGTGTGACTGAAGCTTTCTTT	CASSLGQGVTEAFF
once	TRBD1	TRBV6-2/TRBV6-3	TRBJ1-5	TGTGCCAGCAGCTCCGGGACAGGGGTCGGCAATCAGCCCCAGCATTTT	CASSSGTGVGNQPQHF
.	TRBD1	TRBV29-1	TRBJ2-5	TGCAGCGTAGGGGGCACCCAAGAGACCCAGTACTTC	CSVGGTQETQYF
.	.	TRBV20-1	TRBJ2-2	TGCAGTGCTCAGGGAAACGGGGAGCTGTTTTTT	CSAQGNGELFF
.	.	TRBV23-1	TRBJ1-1	TGCGCCAGCAGTCAAAGTGGTGGGGAGGGGGCTGAAGCTTTCTTT	CASSQSGGEGAEAFF
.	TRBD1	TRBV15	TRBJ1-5	TGTGCCACCAGCGGACCCAAGGGGACAGGGTCTCAGCCCCAGCATTTT	CATSGPKGTGSQPQHF
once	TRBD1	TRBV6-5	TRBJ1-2	TGTGCCAGCAGGGGGACAGAATCCTATGGCTACACCTTC	CASRGTESYGYTF
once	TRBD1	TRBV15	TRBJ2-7	TGTGCCACCAGCACTCCCACGACAGGGGCCCTCGAGCAGTACTTC	CATSTPTTGALEQYF
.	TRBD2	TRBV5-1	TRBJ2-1	TGCGCCAGCACCCAAAATAGCGGGATTTCAGGGAATGAGCAGTTCTTC	CASTQNSGISGNEQFF
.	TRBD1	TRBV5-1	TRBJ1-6	TGCGCCAGCAGCTTAACCGGGACAGGGGGAGGTACTTCACCCCTCCACTTT	CASSLTGTGGGTSPLHF
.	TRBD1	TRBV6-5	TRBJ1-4	TGTGCCAGCAGTTACGACGGGACAGGGTATAATGAAAAACTGTTTTTT	CASSYDGTGYNEKLFF
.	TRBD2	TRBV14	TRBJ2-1	TGTGCCAGCAGCGTAGCGGGAGTAAGGGAGCAGTTCTTC	CASSVAGVREQFF
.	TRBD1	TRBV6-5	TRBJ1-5	TGTGCCAGCAGCCGGACAGGGTGGGGCAATCAGCCCCAGCATTTT	CASSRTGWGNQPQHF
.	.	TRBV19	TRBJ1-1	TGTGCCAGTAGTATTTTTACAATGAATACTGAAGCTTTCTTT	CASSIFTMNTEAFF
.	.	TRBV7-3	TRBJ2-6	TGTGCCAGCAGCCCGTCTGGGGCCAACGTCCTGACTTTC	CASSPSGANVLTF
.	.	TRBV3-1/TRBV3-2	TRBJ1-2	TGTGCCAGCAGCCATCTGACAGGATATGGCTACACCTTC	CASSHLTGYGYTF
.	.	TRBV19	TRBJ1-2	TGTGCCAGTAGTATCTTAAGACAGTTTGCGGACTATGGCTACACCTTC	CASSILRQFADYGYTF
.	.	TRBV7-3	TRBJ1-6	TGTGCCAGCAGCTTAGAAGGACTCAACTCCTATAATTCACCCCTCCACTTT	CASSLEGLNSYNSPLHF
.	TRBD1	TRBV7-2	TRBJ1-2	TGTGCTGGGACAGGTGGTCCCTATGGCTACACCTTC	CAGTGGPYGYTF
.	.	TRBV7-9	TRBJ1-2	TGTGCCAGCAGCCCTCGCGAAACCCACAGAGAGACTAACTATGGCTACACCTTC	CASSPRETHRETNYGYTF
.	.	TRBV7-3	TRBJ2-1	TGTGCCAGCAGCATCTCTCCGGGAGTTGGGGAGCAGTTCTTC	CASSISPGVGEQFF
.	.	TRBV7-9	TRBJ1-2	TGTGCCAGCAGGCTCCCTGGCCCCCGGGAGGGCTACACCTTC	CASRLPGPREGYTF
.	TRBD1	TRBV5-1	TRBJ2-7	TGCGCCAGCAGCTTGGAGGGACAGTACTACGAGCAGTACTTC	CASSLEGQYYEQYF
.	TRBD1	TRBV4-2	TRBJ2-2	TGTGCCAGCAGCCAGTTTGGTGACAGGGGGAACACCGGGGAGCTGTTTTTT	CASSQFGDRGNTGELFF
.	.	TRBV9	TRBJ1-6	TGTGCCAGCAGCGCCGATCTGTGGGGGGCACCCCTCCACTTT	CASSADLWGAPLHF
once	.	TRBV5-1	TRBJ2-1	TGCGCCAGCAGCCCCTCTCAGGGGCTTAACTACAATGAGCAGTTCTTC	CASSPSQGLNYNEQFF
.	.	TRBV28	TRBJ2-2	TGTGCCAGCAGTGACCTACGACTTGAGGGGGCCGGGGAGCTGTTTTTT	CASSDLRLEGAGELFF
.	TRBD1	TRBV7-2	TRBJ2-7	TGTGCCAGCAGCTTAACTTTATGGACAGGGAGTAGCTACGAGCAGTACTTC	CASSLTLWTGSSYEQYF
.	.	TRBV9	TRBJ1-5	TGTGCCAGCAGCGTAGGGACAGCGAATCAGCCCCAGCATTTT	CASSVGTANQPQHF
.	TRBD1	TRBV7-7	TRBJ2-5	TGTGCTAGCAGCCGGGGACAGGGCCGTCGAGAGACCCAGTACTTC	CASSRGQGRRETQYF
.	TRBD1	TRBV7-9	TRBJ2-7	TGTGCCAGCAGCTTAGTGTCAGGGGGCTCCTACGAGCAGTACTTC	CASSLVSGGSYEQYF
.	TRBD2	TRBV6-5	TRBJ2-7	TGTGCCAGCAGTTATGAACGGGGGGGCCGGGAGCAGTACTTC	CASSYERGGREQYF
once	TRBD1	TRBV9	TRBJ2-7	TGTGCCAGCAGCGTCAGGGACGACAGGGGTCACGAGCAGTACTTC	CASSVRDDRGHEQYF
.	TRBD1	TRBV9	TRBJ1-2	TGTGCCAGCAGCGCTGCCGGGACAGGTCTATTCTTC	CASSAAGTGLFF
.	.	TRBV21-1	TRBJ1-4	TGTGCCAGCAGCAAAGTAAGAGGGACAGGGGTTGGGTTACCTAATGAAAAACTGTTTTTT	CASSKVRGTGVGLPNEKLFF
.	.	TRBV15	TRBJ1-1	TGTGCCACCAGCGGCCAGCTCGGGACATCGAACACTGAAGCTTTCTTT	CATSGQLGTSNTEAFF